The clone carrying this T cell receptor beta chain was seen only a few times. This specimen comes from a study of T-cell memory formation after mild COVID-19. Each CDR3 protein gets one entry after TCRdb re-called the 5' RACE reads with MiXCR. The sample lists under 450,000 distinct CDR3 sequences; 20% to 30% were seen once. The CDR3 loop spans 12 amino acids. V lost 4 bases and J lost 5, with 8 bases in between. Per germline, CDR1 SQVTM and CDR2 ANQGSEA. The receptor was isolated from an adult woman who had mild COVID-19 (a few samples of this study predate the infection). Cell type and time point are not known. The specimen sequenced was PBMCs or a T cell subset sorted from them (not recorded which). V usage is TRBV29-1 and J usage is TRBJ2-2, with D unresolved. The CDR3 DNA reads TGCAGCGTTGTTGGCAGTACCGGGGAGCTGTTTTTT. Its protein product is CSVVGSTGELFF.